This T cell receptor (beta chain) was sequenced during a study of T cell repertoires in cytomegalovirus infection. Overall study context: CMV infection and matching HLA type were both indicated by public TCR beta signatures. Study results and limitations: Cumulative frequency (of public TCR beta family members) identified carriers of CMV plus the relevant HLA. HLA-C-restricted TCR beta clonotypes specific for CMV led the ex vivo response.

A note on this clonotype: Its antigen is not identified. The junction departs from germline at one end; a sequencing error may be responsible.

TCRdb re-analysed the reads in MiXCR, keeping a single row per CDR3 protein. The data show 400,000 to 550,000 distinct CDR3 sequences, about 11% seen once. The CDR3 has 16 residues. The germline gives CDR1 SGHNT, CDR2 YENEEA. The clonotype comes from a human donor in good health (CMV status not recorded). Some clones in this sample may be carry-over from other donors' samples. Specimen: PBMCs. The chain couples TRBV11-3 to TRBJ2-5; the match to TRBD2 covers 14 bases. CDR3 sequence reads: CACSLGGLAGEETQYF. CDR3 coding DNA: TGTGCCTGCAGCTTAGGGGGACTAGCGGGAGAGGAGACCCAGTACTTC.